Sequencing of this T cell receptor (beta chain) was carried out in a study of shared clonotypes between healthy human individuals. Concerning this clone itself: No antigen is known for it.

This CDR3 region has 15 residues. CDR1 is SQVTM and CDR2 is ANQGSEA in the germline V gene. V shed 4 bases and J shed 5 bases, with 19 bases lying between them. All of the donors resided in Nashville, Tennessee, and each was a Caucasian adult. Study-wide results and caveats: Clonotype sharing among donors was thought likely to change with sequencing depth. Generation probability values for non-shared clonotypes were lower than those for clonotypes shared by all four donors.

Sequenced by immunoSEQ multiplex PCR; TCRdb stores in-frame clones only, minus some. The sample has about 1.1 million clones, 77% seen once. This clonotype was obtained from a man between 18 and 29 years old in good health. Some clones in this sample may be carry-over from other donors' samples. The material sequenced was memory CD4+ T cells from PBMCs. Regarding subset: CD45RA-negative fraction. The V call is TRBV29-1, the J call TRBJ2-3; D perhaps matches TRBD2 (5 bases). The DNA for the CDR3 is TGCAGCGTTGGGTCTTCTCAAGGAGGAGGAGATACGCAGTATTTT. This translates into CSVGSSQGGGDTQYF.